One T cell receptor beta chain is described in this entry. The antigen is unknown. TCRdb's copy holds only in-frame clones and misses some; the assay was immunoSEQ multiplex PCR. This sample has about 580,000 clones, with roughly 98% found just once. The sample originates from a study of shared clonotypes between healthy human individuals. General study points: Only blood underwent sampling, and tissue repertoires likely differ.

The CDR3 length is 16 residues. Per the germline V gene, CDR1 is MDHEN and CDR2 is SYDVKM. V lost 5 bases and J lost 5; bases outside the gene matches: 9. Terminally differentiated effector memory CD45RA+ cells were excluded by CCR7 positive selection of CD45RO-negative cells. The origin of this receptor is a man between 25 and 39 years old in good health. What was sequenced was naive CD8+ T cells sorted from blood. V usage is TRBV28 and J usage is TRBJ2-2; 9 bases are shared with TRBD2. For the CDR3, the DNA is TGTGCCAGCAGTCCCACCGGGACTAGCCTTACCGGGGAGCTGTTTTTT. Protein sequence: CASSPTGTSLTGELFF.